What follows are 18 T cell receptor beta chains derived from one specimen sequenced in a study of shared clonotypes between healthy human individuals. Selected positively for CCR7 and CD45RO-negative, naive CD8 cells excluded terminally differentiated effector memory CD45RA+ cells. TCRdb's table, derived via immunoSEQ multiplex PCR, lists solely in-frame clones and lacks some. Of about 870,000 clones in the sample, roughly 92% were seen once. The specimen was naive CD8+ T cells sorted from blood. These receptors were obtained from a young man in good health.

The rearrangement joins TRBV11-2 to TRBJ2-7; no clear D. The V and J ends lost 0 bases and 0 bases respectively, with 9 bases between them. The CDR3 sequence is 15 residues long. Germline CDR1 SGHAT, CDR2 FQNNGV. The CDR3 spells CASSLDLGSSYEQYF. DNA of the CDR3: TGTGCCAGCAGCTTAGATTTGGGAAGCTCCTACGAGCAGTACTTC.

V is TRBV27 and J is TRBJ2-7; 7 nucleotides match TRBD1. The CDR3 totals 14 residues. Germline V lookup: CDR1 MNHEY, CDR2 SMNVEV (reference sequence). The V segment lost 3 bases and the J segment 1 base; nucleotides outside the gene matches: 3. CDR3 DNA: TGTGCCAGCAGTTTGGGACAGTATTCCTACGAGCAGTACTTC. It yields the protein CASSLGQYSYEQYF.

The V call is TRBV29-1, the J call TRBJ1-1; D is unresolved. Germline values: CDR1 SQVTM, CDR2 ANQGSEA. V was trimmed by 1 base and J by 2 bases, leaving 5 bases between them. This CDR3 contains 12 residues. This chain's CDR3 is CSVEGGNTEAFF. CDR3 sequence (DNA): TGCAGCGTTGAAGGCGGTAACACTGAAGCTTTCTTT.

The CDR3 reads CATGDNYEQYF. CDR3 sequence (DNA): TGTGCCACCGGGGATAACTACGAGCAGTACTTC. The chain links TRBV7-9 to TRBJ2-7; possible D gene TRBD2, 5 bases. V dropped 10 bases and J dropped 3 bases, with 10 bases sitting between them. This CDR3 contains 11 residues. Germline V CDR1 and CDR2: SEHNR, FQNEAQ (reference sequence).

V and J are TRBV2 and TRBJ2-7; tentatively, D is TRBD2 (6 bases). Trimming took 8 bases from V and 0 from J, leaving 17 bases between them. The CDR3 extends over 15 amino acids. The germline V gene has CDR1 SNHLY and CDR2 FYNNEI. The CDR3 nucleotides are TGTGCCAGCCGGGACTCCGGGTCTAACTCCTACGAGCAGTACTTC. Protein: CASRDSGSNSYEQYF.

With regard to this clone: Additional DNA sequences in this sample encode the identical CDR3. The chain links TRBV27 to TRBJ2-2; 9 bases line up with TRBD2. The length of the CDR3 is 14 residues. V gave up 3 bases and J gave up 6 bases; unmatched junction bases: 2. In germline, CDR1 is MNHEY, CDR2 SMNVEV (reference sequence). Written as DNA, the CDR3 is TGTGCCAGCAGTTTGGGACTAGCAGCCGGGGAGCTGTTTTTT. This encodes CASSLGLAAGELFF.

On this clone: A much larger clone lies a single base off, so this may be a read error. Other DNA sequences in the sample encode the same CDR3. This chain links TRBV10-3 with TRBJ2-7; D remains ambiguous. In germline, CDR1 is ENHRY, CDR2 SYGVKD. The ends were cut back, 9 bases at V and 0 bases at J, with 9 bases in the middle. The CDR3 extends over 12 amino acids. The CDR3 sequence is CAISTDSYEQYF. CDR3 sequence (DNA): TGTGCCATTTCAACAGACTCCTACGAGCAGTACTTC.

The chain is built from TRBV4-1 and TRBJ2-2, with D possibly TRBD1 on 5 matching bases. The V gene's germline CDR1 is MGHRA and CDR2 YSYEKL. With 5 bases removed from V and 2 bases from J, the gap between germline ends came to 9 bases. This CDR3 contains 14 residues. CDR3 in DNA: TGCGCCAGCAGCTGGGGCCGAAACACCGGGGAGCTGTTTTTT. This encodes CASSWGRNTGELFF.

The chain joins TRBV7-2 to TRBJ2-1; TRBD2 aligns across 12 bases. V trimming: 5 bases; J trimming: 5 bases; junction bases outside the gene matches: 7. This CDR3 comprises 16 residues. Germline assignment: CDR1 SGHTA and CDR2 FQGNSA. CDR3 loop: CASSAVLAGGHNEQFF. The CDR3 region has the DNA TGTGCCAGCAGCGCGGTACTAGCGGGAGGCCACAATGAGCAGTTCTTC.

The chain combines TRBV9 with TRBJ2-7; 9 bases map to TRBD1. The CDR3 runs to 15 residues. The V gene end was trimmed by 0 bases and the J gene end by 5 bases; junction bases not matched to a gene: 6. Per germline, CDR1 SGDLS and CDR2 YYNGEE. CDR3 nucleotide sequence: TGTGCCAGCAGCGTAGAAGGGCGGACAGGGGACGAGCAGTACTTC. This encodes CASSVEGRTGDEQYF.

This clone has just one count. This rearrangement joins TRBV6-5 to TRBJ1-1, with D uncertain. CDR1 is MNHEY, CDR2 SVGAGI, per germline. The CDR3 loop spans 16 amino acids. V gave up 0 bases and J gave up 0 bases, with 11 bases separating them. As DNA, the CDR3 is TGTGCCAGCAGTTACTCGGGGAGGGCGGTGAACACTGAAGCTTTCTTT. It specifies CASSYSGRAVNTEAFF.

The gene calls are TRBV28 and TRBJ1-1; unclear D gene. The length of the CDR3 is 15 residues. From germline, CDR1 is MDHEN and CDR2 SYDVKM. With 6 bases removed from V and 2 bases from J, the gap between germline ends came to 16 bases. The CDR3 DNA reads TGTGCCAGCAGCGACCTATTAAAGGGAAACACTGAAGCTTTCTTT. It encodes CASSDLLKGNTEAFF.

This clone was found a few times. In the same sample, other DNA sequences code for this CDR3. This sequence joins TRBV2 and TRBJ2-7, with D hard to call. Trimming removed 4 bases at V and 7 bases at J, with 5 bases between. The CDR3 spans 10 residues. Germline CDR1 is SNHLY and CDR2 is FYNNEI. CDR3 amino acids: CASSGREQYF. The CDR3 DNA follows: TGTGCCAGCAGTGGCCGGGAGCAGTACTTC.

This chain links TRBV7-2 with TRBJ2-1, with D hard to call. The CDR3 is 12 residues long. The V end was cut by 2 bases, the J end by 6 bases, with 5 bases between. Looked up from germline, CDR1 is SGHTA and CDR2 is FQGNSA. The CDR3 DNA is TGTGCCAGCAGCTTAACCCCCAATGAGCAGTTCTTC. It yields the protein CASSLTPNEQFF.

The rearrangement joins TRBV27 to TRBJ2-3; TRBD2 agrees at 8 bases. Germline CDR1 reads MNHEY; CDR2 reads SMNVEV (reference sequence). With 7 bases clipped from V and 7 bases from J, the junction kept 10 bases outside the gene matches. The CDR3 extends over 14 amino acids. CDR3 DNA: TGTGCCAGCAATAAAGCGGGAGTTTCCAATACGCAGTATTTT. It is translated as CASNKAGVSNTQYF.

This clone was observed a single time. The V gene is TRBV6-4, the J gene TRBJ2-7, with 9 positions matching TRBD2. The CDR3 contains 15 residues. Per germline, CDR1 MRHNA and CDR2 SNTAGT. V was clipped by 3 bases and J by 3 bases; unmatched bases: 6. In nucleotides, the CDR3 is TGTGCCAGCAGTGAATGGGCGGGAGGGAACTACGAGCAGTACTTC. It specifies CASSEWAGGNYEQYF.

V and J are TRBV7-9 and TRBJ2-4; D ambiguous. Between the trimmed V and J ends, which lost 5 bases and 6 bases, there was a span of 2 bases. The CDR3 is 10 residues long. From germline, CDR1 is SEHNR and CDR2 FQNEAQ (reference sequence). The CDR3 here is CASSLNIQYF. The CDR3 DNA is TGTGCCAGCAGCCTAAACATTCAGTACTTC.

Note on this clone: Other DNA sequences of this sample code for an identical CDR3. The chain links TRBV30 to TRBJ2-7, with 11 bases aligning to TRBD1. Per germline, CDR1 GTSNPN and CDR2 SVGIG (reference sequence). V was pared by 2 bases and J by 7 bases, with 7 bases of the junction left unmatched. The length of the CDR3 is 14 residues. CDR3 in DNA: TGTGCCTGGAGTCCAGGACAGGGGGCGGGAGAGCAGTACTTC. Protein: CAWSPGQGAGEQYF.